A single sample gave rise to the 21 T cell receptor beta chains below, sequenced in a study of T-cell reconstitution after alpha-beta-depleted transplantation in children. Library preparation (for TCRbeta) was performed with unique molecular identifiers. TCRdb recomputed calls from the PCR reads with MiXCR, one row per CDR3 protein. The data show under 850,000 distinct CDR3 sequences, around 13% seen once. The sample consisted of PBMCs, taken before TCRalphabeta/CD19-depleted stem cell transplant. The receptors originated from a girl aged 2 to 9 with congenital amegakaryocytic thrombocytopenia, due to receive a stem cell transplant.

In this sample, this clonotype turned up many times. The V gene is TRBV15, the J gene TRBJ1-5; no firm D call. V lost 3 bases, J lost 0 bases, and 9 bases lay in between. The germline V gene encodes CDR1 LNHNV and CDR2 YYDKDF (reference sequence). This CDR3 contains 15 residues. The CDR3 spells CATSRDPYSNQPQHF. The CDR3 DNA reads as TGTGCCACCAGCAGGGACCCGTATAGCAATCAGCCCCAGCATTTT.

This clonotype was observed at least ten times. The chain recombines TRBV20-1 with TRBJ2-3; perhaps TRBD2 as D (6 bases). Trimming shortened V by 0 bases and J by 1 base, and 17 bases separated the two germline ends. Germline V gene sequence: CDR1 DFQATT, CDR2 SNEGSKA (reference sequence). CDR3 size: 17 residues. CDR3: CSARDRGNSRRTDTQYF. CDR3 coding DNA: TGCAGTGCTAGAGATCGGGGGAACTCCCGACGCACAGATACGCAGTATTTT.

This clonotype was seen a few times. This chain uses TRBV7-9 with TRBJ2-3, with 9 bases matching TRBD1. Unmatched junction bases numbered 7, after V lost 5 bases and J lost 4 bases. This CDR3 region has 15 residues. Germline CDR1 and CDR2: SEHNR and FQNEAQ (reference sequence). The CDR3 region has the DNA TGTGCCAGCAGCGCCGGGACAGGGATCCCAGATACGCAGTATTTT. As protein: CASSAGTGIPDTQYF.

This clonotype was detected many times. At one boundary the junction diverges from the germline segment, which might be a read error. The V gene is TRBV20-1, the J gene TRBJ2-3; D call uncertain. CDR1 is DFQATT and CDR2 is SNEGSKA in the germline V gene (reference sequence). CDR3 length equals 12 residues. The CDR3 sequence: CSASGATDTRYF. The CDR3 DNA is TGCAGTGCTTCTGGAGCCACAGATACGCGGTATTTT.

In this sample, this clonotype turned up a few times. The chain uses TRBV2 and TRBJ2-1; 7 bases align to TRBD1. CDR3 length: 19 amino acids. The germline V gene has CDR1 SNHLY and CDR2 FYNNEI. The J segment lost 0 bases and the V segment lost 5 bases, leaving 16 bases of the junction unmatched. The CDR3 here is CASSSLRDSEISSYNEQFF. The CDR3 DNA follows: TGTGCCAGCAGTTCTCTCCGGGACAGTGAGATTAGCTCCTACAATGAGCAGTTCTTC.

This clonotype was observed a single time. A much bigger clone sits one base away, suggesting this may be a read error. This chain joins TRBV20-1 and TRBJ2-1; D perhaps matches TRBD2 (6 bases). CDR1 and CDR2 from the germline V gene are DFQATT and SNEGSKA (reference sequence). V lost 8 bases to trimming and J lost 8 bases, with 22 bases between them. CDR3 size: 14 residues. As DNA, the CDR3 is TGCAGTCGCTACTTCGGGAGTGGAACGGATGAGCAGTTCTTC. This encodes CSRYFGSGTDEQFF.

In its sample, this clonotype was seen many times. The chain recombines TRBV6-5 with TRBJ2-1; D is unresolved. CDR1 is MNHEY and CDR2 is SVGAGI in the germline V gene. The CDR3 runs 13 residues. Trimming removed 5 bases at V and 8 bases at J, with 13 bases between. CDR3 coding DNA: TGTGCCAGCAGTCACACAGTGGTCTATGAGCAGTTCTTC. This translates into CASSHTVVYEQFF.

V is TRBV7-3 and J is TRBJ2-2; 11 bases are shared with TRBD1. The CDR3 contains 16 residues. Germline V CDR1 and CDR2: SGHTA, FQGTGA. Unmatched junction bases numbered 6, after V lost 5 bases and J lost 4 bases. The chain's CDR3 is CASSHAGTGGTGELFF. In DNA, the CDR3 is TGTGCCAGCAGCCATGCCGGGACAGGGGGCACCGGGGAGCTGTTTTTT.

The table lists this clonotype with many counts. The chain joins TRBV29-1 to TRBJ2-7; maybe TRBD2 (6 bases). CDR1 SQVTM and CDR2 ANQGSEA come from the germline V gene. CDR3 length: 13 amino acids. Trimming left V 4 bases short and J 6 bases short, with 16 bases between. The CDR3 DNA sequence: TGCAGCGTTGTAGCCCTAGCGACGGGCGAGCAGTACTTC. This translates into CSVVALATGEQYF.

This clonotype was recorded many times. The gene calls are TRBV15 and TRBJ1-5, with D perhaps TRBD1 (5 bases). CDR1 is LNHNV, CDR2 YYDKDF, per germline (reference sequence). The CDR3 runs to 15 residues. The V gene lost 1 base and the J gene lost 0 bases, with 7 bases spanning the gap. CDR3 loop: CATSRVGDSNQPQHF. CDR3 in DNA: TGTGCCACCAGCAGAGTGGGGGATAGCAATCAGCCCCAGCATTTT.

There are a few counts of this clonotype. This chain links TRBV5-1 with TRBJ2-7; 8 nucleotides align to TRBD2. The V and J ends lost 0 bases and 3 bases, in that order; junction bases with no gene match: 5. Per germline, CDR1 SGHRS and CDR2 YFSETQ. CDR3 length: 15 residues. The CDR3 sequence is CASSLAGLAGYEQYF. The CDR3 DNA reads as TGCGCCAGCAGCTTGGCGGGGCTAGCGGGCTACGAGCAGTACTTC.

This clonotype was observed a handful of times. V is TRBV20-1 and J is TRBJ2-7; TRBD2 agrees at 11 bases. The CDR3 has 16 residues. Germline V gives CDR1 DFQATT, CDR2 SNEGSKA (reference sequence). After removal of 0 bases from V and 6 bases from J, the junction contained 10 bases not matched to a gene. The CDR3 loop reads CSAREILAGDLAEQYF. The CDR3 DNA is TGCAGTGCTAGAGAGATACTAGCGGGAGATTTGGCCGAGCAGTACTTC.

The chain carries TRBV3-1 and TRBJ2-1; D gene uncertain. Germline loops: CDR1 LGHDT, CDR2 YNNKEL (reference sequence). The CDR3 totals 14 residues. V was cut by 3 bases and J by 5 bases, with 11 bases left in between. CDR3 sequence: CASSHRAADNEQFF. CDR3 nucleotides: TGTGCCAGCAGCCACCGGGCCGCAGACAATGAGCAGTTCTTC.

This chain connects TRBV9 to TRBJ2-7; D may correspond to TRBD1 or TRBD2 (6 bases each). The germline gives CDR1 SGDLS, CDR2 YYNGEE. This CDR3 comprises 14 residues. Trimming left V 0 bases short and J 7 bases short, with 14 bases between. CDR3 DNA: TGTGCCAGCAGCGTAGGAGGGGGAGGTAATGAGCAGTACTTC. Protein: CASSVGGGGNEQYF.

This clonotype was recorded at least ten times. The rearrangement uses TRBV7-2 and TRBJ1-1; D unclear. This CDR3 contains 12 residues. Trimming pared 1 base from V and 11 bases from J, leaving 11 bases between. Germline values: CDR1 SGHTA, CDR2 FQGNSA. This CDR3 reads CASSLDSFVAFF. As DNA, the CDR3 is TGTGCCAGCAGCTTAGATAGCTTCGTGGCTTTCTTT.

This clonotype has only a few counts. The chain joins TRBV3-1 to TRBJ2-7; D remains unclear. V was shortened by 3 bases and J by 6 bases, with 15 bases between the two germline ends. This CDR3 spans 14 amino acids. Per germline, CDR1 LGHDT and CDR2 YNNKEL (reference sequence). CDR3 sequence: CASSQPGLPLEQYF. In DNA, the CDR3 is TGTGCCAGCAGCCAGCCCGGCCTTCCGCTCGAGCAGTACTTC.

The rearrangement links TRBV6-1 to TRBJ2-1; D is ambiguous. Germline V gives CDR1 MNHNS, CDR2 SASEGT. CDR3 size: 14 residues. V lost 10 bases, J lost 2 bases, and 15 bases lay in between. In DNA form, the CDR3 reads TGTGCCACCCCTGAAGGTAGACCCTACAATGAGCAGTTCTTC. Residues: CATPEGRPYNEQFF.

This clonotype was picked up many times. Written as DNA, the CDR3 is TGTGCCAGCACACAAGGGGCCCAAGAGACCCAGTACTTC. Its protein product is CASTQGAQETQYF. The chain uses TRBV7-9 and TRBJ2-5, with D possibly matching TRBD1 (5 bases). CDR3 length: 13 amino acids. Trimming cost V 7 bases and J 1 base, with 10 bases left between them. In germline, CDR1 is SEHNR, CDR2 FQNEAQ (reference sequence).

There are many counts of this clonotype. The chain combines TRBV4-1 with TRBJ1-3, with 7 positions matching TRBD1. Trimming at V came to 2 bases and at J to 3 bases, leaving 4 bases not matched to a gene. The germline V gene has CDR1 MGHRA and CDR2 YSYEKL. The CDR3 totals 15 residues. The CDR3 here is CASSQPGGNGNTIYF. CDR3 sequence (DNA): TGCGCCAGCAGCCAACCAGGGGGAAATGGAAACACCATATATTTT.

The chain carries TRBV5-5 and TRBJ2-5; 10 bases are shared with TRBD2. V shed 4 bases, J shed 2 bases, and the junction held 8 bases outside the gene matches. This CDR3 region has 16 residues. Germline V lookup: CDR1 SGHKS, CDR2 YYEKEE (reference sequence). CDR3 sequence (DNA): TGTGCCAGCAGCACCCAAGGACTAGCGGTACAAGAGACCCAGTACTTC. Protein: CASSTQGLAVQETQYF. Together with reference TRBV5-5 and TRBJ2-5, the CDR3 gives the full variable domain: DAGVTQSPTHLIKTRGQQVTLRCSPISGHKSVSWYQQVLGQGPQFIFQYYEKEERGRGNFPDRFSARQFPNYSSELNVNALLLGDSALYLCASSTQGLAVQETQYFGPGTRLLVL.

This clonotype was seen at least ten times. This chain joins TRBV20-1 and TRBJ2-7; possible D gene TRBD1, 5 bases. V was trimmed by 3 bases and J by 0 bases, leaving 15 bases between them. Germline V lookup: CDR1 DFQATT, CDR2 SNEGSKA (reference sequence). The CDR3 totals 15 residues. The CDR3 is CSARSQGIFSYEQYF. The CDR3 DNA reads TGCAGTGCTAGGAGTCAGGGCATTTTCTCCTACGAGCAGTACTTC.